These 2 T cell receptor beta chains were all obtained from the same sample, sequenced in a study of blood T cell repertoires in COVID-19. The repertoire was sequenced with immunoSEQ multiplex PCR; TCRdb's copy has only in-frame clones and lacks some. The sample contains around 130,000 clones, more than 90% of which appear only once. The sample comprised peripheral blood. These TCRs come from a man aged 50-59 years with active COVID-19.

The gene calls are TRBV5-1 and TRBJ2-3; D is possibly TRBD1 (6 bases). Germline-derived CDR1 and CDR2 are SGHRS and YFSETQ. Between the trimmed V and J ends, which lost 4 bases and 2 bases, there was a span of 14 bases. The CDR3 sequence is 15 residues long. This CDR3 reads CASSGGRGPTDTQYF. Written as DNA, the CDR3 is TGCGCCAGCAGCGGGGGCAGGGGCCCCACAGATACGCAGTATTTT.

This clone was seen once. The chain joins TRBV30 to TRBJ1-2; D is unresolved. V lost 0 bases and J 8 bases, leaving 13 bases between the germline ends. The germline gives CDR1 GTSNPN, CDR2 SVGIG (reference sequence). The CDR3 has 13 amino acids. The CDR3 sequence: CAWSVLAGIGYTF. CDR3 DNA sequence: TGTGCCTGGAGTGTACTCGCGGGGATCGGCTACACCTTC.